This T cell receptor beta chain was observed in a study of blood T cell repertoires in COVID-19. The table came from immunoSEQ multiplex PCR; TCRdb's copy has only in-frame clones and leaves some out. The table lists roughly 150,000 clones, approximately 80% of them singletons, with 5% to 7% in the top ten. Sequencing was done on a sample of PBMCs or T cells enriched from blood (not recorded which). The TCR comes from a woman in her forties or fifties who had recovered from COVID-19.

CDR3 sequence: CASSLLSGSAGELFF. As DNA, the CDR3 is TGCGCCAGCAGCTTGCTATCGGGATCGGCCGGGGAGCTGTTTTTT. The chain is built from TRBV5-1 and TRBJ2-2, with D perhaps matching TRBD2 (5 bases). The CDR3 consists of 15 residues. V was trimmed by 1 base and J by 6 bases, leaving 13 bases between them. Per the germline V gene, CDR1 is SGHRS and CDR2 is YFSETQ.